What follows is one TCR beta chain and its context. Its target is unknown. This CDR3 contains 14 residues. The trim removed 4 bases at V and 7 bases at J, leaving 9 bases unmatched. The V gene's germline CDR1 is SEHNR and CDR2 FQNEAQ (reference sequence). Sequenced by immunoSEQ multiplex PCR; TCRdb stores in-frame clones only, minus some. The data show about 78,000 clones, roughly four fifths seen once. This sample was included in a study of OX40 agonist ivuxolimab in advanced cancers. For the study at large: Ivuxolimab was administered intravenously to patients at 0.01 to 10 mg/kg every 2 weeks. Enrolled patients in dose escalation had cancers that were hepatocellular carcinoma, melanoma, renal cell or head and neck cancer.

Study-wide points: Within 6 weeks, CD4+ and CD8+ blood T cells expanded clonally at 0.1 to 3.0 mg/kg.

Sequencing was performed on CD4+ or CD8+ T cells sorted from blood, taken in a trial of the OX40 agonist ivuxolimab. The chain carries TRBV7-9 and TRBJ1-2; TRBD1 aligns across 7 bases. The TCR sequence derives from an adult with an advanced solid tumor such as melanoma, head and neck, liver or kidney cancer. CDR3 nucleotides: TGTGCCAGCAGCTCCTCGACAGGGAATATTGGCTACACCTTC. Residues: CASSSSTGNIGYTF.